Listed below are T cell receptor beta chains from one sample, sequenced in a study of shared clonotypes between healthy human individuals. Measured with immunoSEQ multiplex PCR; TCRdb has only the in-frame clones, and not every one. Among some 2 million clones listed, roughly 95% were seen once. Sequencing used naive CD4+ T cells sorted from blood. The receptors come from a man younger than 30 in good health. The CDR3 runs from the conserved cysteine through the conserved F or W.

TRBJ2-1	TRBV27	CASSPRQDTSYNEQFF
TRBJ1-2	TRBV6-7	CASSYPLGLRNYNYGYTF
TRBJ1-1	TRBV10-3	CAIRNRQEGTEAFF
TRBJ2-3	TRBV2	CASRGGRGPDTQYF
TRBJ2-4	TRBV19	CASSMSTAGGLAKNIQYF
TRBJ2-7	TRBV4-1	CASSHGGTTREQYF
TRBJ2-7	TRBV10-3	CAISETVFSYEQYF
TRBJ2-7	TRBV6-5	CASSSGQGMYEQYF
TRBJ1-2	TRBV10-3	CAILMGAEGGGYTF
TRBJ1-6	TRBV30	CAWSVRRDNSPLHF
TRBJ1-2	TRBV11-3	CASSSRVSPDYGYTF
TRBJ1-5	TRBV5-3	CARSLTGVVQPQHF
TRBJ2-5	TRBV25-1	CASSDAFSGTQYF
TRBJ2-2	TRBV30	CAARVPPTGELFF
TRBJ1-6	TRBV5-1	CASSLGTGASPLHF
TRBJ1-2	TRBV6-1	CASSLTGDGYTF
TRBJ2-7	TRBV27	CASSIHPGVYEQYF
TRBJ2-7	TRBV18	CASSPPGQPYEQYF
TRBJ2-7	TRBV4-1	CASSLHTGYEQYF
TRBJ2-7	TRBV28	CASSLGQGRIYEQYF
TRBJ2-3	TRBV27	CASSSGITSTDTQYF
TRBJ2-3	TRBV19	CASSWDRTGTDTQYF
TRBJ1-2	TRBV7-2	CASSPPVPSYGYTF
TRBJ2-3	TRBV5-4	CASSLGGSNADTQYF
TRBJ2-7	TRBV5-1	CASSLGGGNSYEQYF
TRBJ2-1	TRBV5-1	CASSLQSGTYNEQFF
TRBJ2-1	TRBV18	CASSPRRGIYNEQFF
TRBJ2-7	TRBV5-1	CASSTDSELRSEQYF
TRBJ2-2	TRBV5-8	CASSLLRGPGELFF
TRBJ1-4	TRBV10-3	CAISPAGGQSTNEKLFF
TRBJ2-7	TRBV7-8	CASSGRNEQYF
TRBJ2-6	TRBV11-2	CASSLDSTSSGANVLTF
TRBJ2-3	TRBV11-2	CASSLDGTGTDTQYF
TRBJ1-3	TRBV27	CASSPQGSVNTIYF
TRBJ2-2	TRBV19	CASSIVGRNTGELFF
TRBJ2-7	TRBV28	CASSLGYEQYF
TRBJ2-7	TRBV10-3	CAISSGGDFYEQYF
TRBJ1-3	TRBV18	CASSPMVPRPWSGNTIYF
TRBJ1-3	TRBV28	CASIGWGVNSGNTIYF
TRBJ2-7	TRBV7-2	CASSLFSAGEQYF
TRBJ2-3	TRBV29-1	CSATTGVDTDTQYF
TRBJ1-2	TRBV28	CASSVVSNYGYTF
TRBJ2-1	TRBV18	CASSPTDRDRYNEQFF
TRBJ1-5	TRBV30	CAWRGSGGNQPQHF
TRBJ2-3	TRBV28	CASSLRDSRTDTQYF
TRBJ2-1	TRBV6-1	CASSERGPGRQAYNEQFF
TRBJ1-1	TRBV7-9	CASSLKTENTEAFF
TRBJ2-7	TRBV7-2	CASSSPGLAGEQYF
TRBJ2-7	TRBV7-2	CASSSNRGPLEQYF
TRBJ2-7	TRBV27	CASFQGYEQYF
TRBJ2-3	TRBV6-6	CASSYLGGDDTQYF
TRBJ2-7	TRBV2	CASSGKAGPSYEQYF
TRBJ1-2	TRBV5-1	CASSLAGGSLNYGYTF
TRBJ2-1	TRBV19	CASQQLGDREFF
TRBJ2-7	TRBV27	CASSPRDGGYEQYF
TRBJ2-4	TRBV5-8	CASSLSRGMVQYF
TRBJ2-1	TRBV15	CATSRAGSYNEQFF
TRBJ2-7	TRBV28	CASSQQGDEQYF
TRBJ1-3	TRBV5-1	CASSAATGSGNTIYF